This T cell receptor beta chain was recovered during a study of blood T cell repertoires in COVID-19. On the study more broadly: In each case, the material was cDNA or gDNA derived from T cells, B-cell-depleted T cells, or PBMCs.

Using immunoSEQ multiplex PCR, the repertoire was profiled, and TCRdb retains in-frame clones only, with some absent. The sample consists of about 370,000 clones, about 89% of them appearing once. Seattle's cohort entered during active infection and was followed longitudinally. V was pared by 1 base and J by 7 bases, with 14 bases between. CDR1 and CDR2 (germline): LGHNA, YSLEER. CDR3 length equals 15 residues. The receptor comes from a young woman with COVID-19, enrolled during active disease. The sample was peripheral blood. This chain links TRBV4-3 with TRBJ1-5, with D possibly matching TRBD1 (5 bases). The CDR3 here is CASSQGREGWQPQHF. CDR3 DNA sequence: TGCGCCAGCAGCCAAGGCAGGGAGGGATGGCAGCCCCAGCATTTT.